This T cell receptor beta chain derives from a study of T-cell memory formation after mild COVID-19. Via MiXCR, TCRdb re-called the 5' RACE reads, giving one row per CDR3 protein. The sample includes around 250,000 distinct CDR3 sequences, roughly 17% of them seen just once. V shed 5 bases and J shed 3 bases, with 15 bases lying between them. The CDR3 extends over 15 amino acids. The germline V gene encodes CDR1 SGHAT and CDR2 FQNNGV. Source material: PBMCs or a T cell subset sorted from them (not recorded which). The clonotype originates from a man aged 18-30 years who had mild COVID-19 (a few samples of this study predate the infection). Cell type and time point are not known. This chain uses TRBV11-2 with TRBJ2-3; D call uncertain. CDR3: CASSPLKRATDTQYF. The CDR3 DNA follows: TGTGCCAGCAGCCCCCTAAAACGGGCGACAGATACGCAGTATTTT.